A single sample gave rise to the 9 T cell receptor beta chains below, sequenced in a study of response to subunit inactivated influenza vaccine. Each CDR3 protein is one row after TCRdb ran MiXCR on the RT-PCR reads. The table shows 650,000 or so distinct CDR3 sequences, with around 15% occurring only once. The sample was PBMCs from blood, taken around 14 days before vaccination. The source of these receptors is a man over 45 who received an inactivated influenza vaccine.

This clonotype was recorded a few times. V gene TRBV27 combines with J gene TRBJ2-2, with TRBD1 identical over 7 bases. With 0 bases clipped from V and 1 base from J, the junction kept 5 bases outside the gene matches. The CDR3 has 17 amino acids. Germline V gene data show CDR1 as MNHEY and CDR2 as SMNVEV (reference sequence). The CDR3, as DNA: TGTGCCAGCAGTTTATCGAGCCGACAGGGGAACACCGGGGAGCTGTTTTTT. Protein: CASSLSSRQGNTGELFF.

This clonotype was seen many times. The genes are TRBV7-2 and TRBJ2-3, with 12 positions matching TRBD2. Germline V gene sequence: CDR1 SGHTA, CDR2 FQGNSA. Losses at the gene ends were 3 bases for V and 1 base for J; bases not matched to a gene: 2. The CDR3 length is 16 residues. CDR3 residues: CASSLLAGGRTDTQYF. In nucleotides, the CDR3 is TGTGCCAGCAGCTTGCTAGCGGGGGGGCGCACAGATACGCAGTATTTT.

CDR3 amino acids: CASSLDAGQGFHEQYF. The CDR3 DNA is TGCGCCAGCAGCTTGGATGCGGGACAGGGCTTCCACGAGCAGTACTTC. The V call is TRBV5-1, the J call TRBJ2-7; 9 bases match TRBD1. CDR1 is SGHRS, CDR2 YFSETQ, per germline. There are 16 residues in the CDR3. Trimming at V came to 0 bases and at J to 5 bases, leaving 9 bases not matched to a gene.

This clonotype was recorded a few times. The chain couples TRBV5-1 to TRBJ2-7; D may match TRBD1 or TRBD2 (5 bases each). The germline V gene encodes CDR1 SGHRS and CDR2 YFSETQ. CDR3 length: 15 residues. V lost 4 bases, J lost 2 bases, and 16 bases lay in between. The DNA of the CDR3 is TGCGCCAGCAGCCCCGGGGCGGGCGGCCCCTACGAGCAGTACTTC. Translating gives CASSPGAGGPYEQYF.

There are many counts of this clonotype. The genes are TRBV7-2 and TRBJ1-1, with D maybe TRBD1 (5 bases). This CDR3 spans 14 amino acids. V lost 2 bases and J lost 4, with 11 bases in between. Germline V gene lookup returns CDR1 SGHTA and CDR2 FQGNSA. CDR3 coding DNA: TGTGCCAGCAGCTTACTTTCAGGGCTCACTGAAGCTTTCTTT. Translation gives CASSLLSGLTEAFF. The whole variable domain, filled in from reference TRBV7-2 and TRBJ1-1, reads GAGVSQSPSNKVTEKGKDVELRCDPISGHTALYWYRQSLGQGLEFLIYFQGNSAPDKSGLPSDRFSAERTGGSVSTLTIQRTQQEDSAVYLCASSLLSGLTEAFFGQGTRLTVV.

This clonotype was counted a few times. CDR3: CASSLAGGVATRGTQYF. The DNA of the CDR3 is TGTGCCAGCAGCTTAGCCGGAGGGGTTGCGACCCGGGGAACCCAGTACTTC. V usage is TRBV7-8 and J usage is TRBJ2-5; D is perhaps TRBD2 (6 bases). Trimming took off 0 bases at V and 8 bases at J, with 22 bases between the two ends. The CDR3 runs 17 residues. Germline CDR1 is SGHVS and CDR2 is FQNEAQ.

This clonotype has only a few counts. J is TRBJ2-5 and V is TRBV5-6; a weak D match, TRBD1 (7 bases). The CDR3 has 15 residues. Germline CDR1 SGHDT, CDR2 YYEEEE. Between the trimmed V and J ends, which lost 1 base and 2 bases, there was a span of 12 bases. In DNA, the CDR3 is TGTGCCAGCAGCTTGTCAGGGGGGAGACAAGAGACCCAGTACTTC. Protein product: CASSLSGGRQETQYF.

The J gene is TRBJ1-4, the V gene TRBV11-2; possible D gene TRBD1, 5 bases. The CDR3 consists of 14 residues. The ends were cut back, 5 bases at V and 8 bases at J, with 15 bases in the middle. The germline CDR1 and CDR2 sequences are SGHAT and FQNNGV. CDR3 loop: CASSTTGRREKLFF. In DNA form, the CDR3 reads TGTGCCAGCAGCACCACAGGCAGGAGGGAAAAACTGTTTTTT.

This clonotype was seen at least ten times. This CDR3 is CASSQARPAPTNEKLFF. CDR3 DNA: TGCGCCAGCAGCCAGGCGCGTCCCGCGCCAACTAATGAAAAACTGTTTTTT. The rearrangement uses TRBV4-1 and TRBJ1-4; D not certain. Germline values: CDR1 MGHRA, CDR2 YSYEKL. V dropped 3 bases and J dropped 0 bases, with 14 bases sitting between them. This CDR3 is built from 17 residues.